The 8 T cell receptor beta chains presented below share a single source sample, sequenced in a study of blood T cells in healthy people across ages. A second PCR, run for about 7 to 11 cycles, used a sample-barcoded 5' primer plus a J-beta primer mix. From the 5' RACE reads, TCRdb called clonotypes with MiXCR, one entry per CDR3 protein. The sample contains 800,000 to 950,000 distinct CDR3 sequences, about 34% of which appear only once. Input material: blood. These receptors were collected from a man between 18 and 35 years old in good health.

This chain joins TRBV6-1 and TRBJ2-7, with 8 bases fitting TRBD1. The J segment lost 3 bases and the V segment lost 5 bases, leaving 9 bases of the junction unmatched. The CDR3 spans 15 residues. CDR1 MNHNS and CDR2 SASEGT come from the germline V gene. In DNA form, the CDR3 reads TGTGCCAGCAGTATAAGCGGACAGGGTAGCTACGAGCAGTACTTC. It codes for CASSISGQGSYEQYF.

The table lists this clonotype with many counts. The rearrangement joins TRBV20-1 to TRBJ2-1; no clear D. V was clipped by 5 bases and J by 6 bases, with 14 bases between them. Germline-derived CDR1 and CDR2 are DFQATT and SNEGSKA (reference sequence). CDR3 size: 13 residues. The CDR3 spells CSARRASGNEQFF. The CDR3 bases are TGCAGTGCTCGCCGGGCCTCAGGCAATGAGCAGTTCTTC.

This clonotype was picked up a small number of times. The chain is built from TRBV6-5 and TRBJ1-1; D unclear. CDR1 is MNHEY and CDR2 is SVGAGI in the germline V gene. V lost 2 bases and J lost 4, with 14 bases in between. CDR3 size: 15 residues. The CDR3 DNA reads TGTGCCAGCAGTTACGTTTGGGGTTTCGGCACTGAAGCTTTCTTT. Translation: CASSYVWGFGTEAFF.

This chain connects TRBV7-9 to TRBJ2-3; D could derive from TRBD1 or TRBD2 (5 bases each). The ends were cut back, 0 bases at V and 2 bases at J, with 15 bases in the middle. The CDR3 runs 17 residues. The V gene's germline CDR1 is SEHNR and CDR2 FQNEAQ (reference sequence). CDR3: CASSLAGARRYTDTQYF. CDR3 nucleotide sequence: TGTGCCAGCAGCTTAGCCGGGGCTCGCCGTTACACAGATACGCAGTATTTT. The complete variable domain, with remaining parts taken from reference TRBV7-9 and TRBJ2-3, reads DTGVSQNPRHKITKRGQNVTFRCDPISEHNRLYWYRQTLGQGPEFLTYFQNEAQLEKSRLLSDRFSAERPKGSFSTLEIQRTEQGDSAMYLCASSLAGARRYTDTQYFGPGTRLTVL.

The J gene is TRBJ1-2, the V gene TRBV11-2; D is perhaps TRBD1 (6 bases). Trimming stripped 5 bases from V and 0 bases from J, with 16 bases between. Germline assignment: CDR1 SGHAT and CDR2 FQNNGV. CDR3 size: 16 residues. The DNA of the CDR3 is TGTGCCAGCAGCCTTATGGGGACACGGACTAACTATGGCTACACCTTC. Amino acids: CASSLMGTRTNYGYTF.

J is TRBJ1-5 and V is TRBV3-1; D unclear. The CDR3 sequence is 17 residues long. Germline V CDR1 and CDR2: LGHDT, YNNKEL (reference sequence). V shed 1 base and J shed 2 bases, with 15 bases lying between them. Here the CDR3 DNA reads TGTGCCAGCAGCCAAGGGGTCGCCCTTGGAGGCAATCAGCCCCAGCATTTT. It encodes CASSQGVALGGNQPQHF.

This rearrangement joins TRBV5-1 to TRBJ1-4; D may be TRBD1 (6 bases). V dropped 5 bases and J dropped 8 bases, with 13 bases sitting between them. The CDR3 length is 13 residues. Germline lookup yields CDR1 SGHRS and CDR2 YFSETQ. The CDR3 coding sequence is TGCGCCAGCAGTGAGGGGACACCAGAAAAACTGTTTTTT. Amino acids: CASSEGTPEKLFF.

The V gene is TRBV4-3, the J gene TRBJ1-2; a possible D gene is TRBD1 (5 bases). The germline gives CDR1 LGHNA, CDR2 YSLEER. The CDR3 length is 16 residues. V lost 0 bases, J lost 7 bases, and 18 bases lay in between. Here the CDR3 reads CASSQDQGPTSFGYTF. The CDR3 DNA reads TGCGCCAGCAGCCAAGATCAGGGTCCCACTTCTTTTGGCTACACCTTC.